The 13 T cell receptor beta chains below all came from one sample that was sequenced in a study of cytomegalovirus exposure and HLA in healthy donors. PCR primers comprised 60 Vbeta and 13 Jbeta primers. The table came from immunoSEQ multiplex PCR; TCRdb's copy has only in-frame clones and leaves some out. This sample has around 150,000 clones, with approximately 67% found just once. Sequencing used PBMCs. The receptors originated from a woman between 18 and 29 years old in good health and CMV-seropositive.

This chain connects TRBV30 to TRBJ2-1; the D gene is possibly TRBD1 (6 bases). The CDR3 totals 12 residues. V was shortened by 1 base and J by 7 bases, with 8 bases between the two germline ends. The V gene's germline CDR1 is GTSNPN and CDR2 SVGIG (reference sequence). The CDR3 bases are TGTGCCTGGAGTGCGACAGGTAATGAGCAGTTCTTC. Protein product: CAWSATGNEQFF.

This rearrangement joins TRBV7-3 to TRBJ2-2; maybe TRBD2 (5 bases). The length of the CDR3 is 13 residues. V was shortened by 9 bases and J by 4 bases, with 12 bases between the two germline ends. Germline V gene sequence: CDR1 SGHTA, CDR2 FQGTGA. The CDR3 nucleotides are TGTGCCAGTAATGAGGGCCCCACCGGGGAGCTGTTTTTT. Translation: CASNEGPTGELFF.

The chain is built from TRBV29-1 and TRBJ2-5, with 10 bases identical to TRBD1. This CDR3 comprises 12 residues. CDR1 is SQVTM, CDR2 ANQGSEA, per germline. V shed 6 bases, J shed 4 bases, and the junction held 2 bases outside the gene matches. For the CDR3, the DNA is TGCAGCGTCGACAGGGGGCGAGAGACCCAGTACTTC. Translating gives CSVDRGRETQYF. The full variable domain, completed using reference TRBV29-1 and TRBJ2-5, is SAVISQKPSRDICQRGTSLTIQCQVDSQVTMMFWYRQQPGQSLTLIATANQGSEATYESGFVIDKFPISRPNLTFSTLTVSNMSPEDSSIYLCSVDRGRETQYFGPGTRLLVL.

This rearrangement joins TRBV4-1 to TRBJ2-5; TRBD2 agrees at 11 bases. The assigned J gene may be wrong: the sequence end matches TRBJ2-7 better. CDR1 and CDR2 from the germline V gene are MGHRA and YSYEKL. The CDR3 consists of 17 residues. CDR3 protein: CASSQRPLAGGTYEQYF. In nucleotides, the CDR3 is TGCGCCAGCAGCCAAAGACCCCTAGCGGGGGGAACCTACGAGCAGTACTTC.

This chain's CDR3 is CASSRRGGGTEAFF. The DNA of the CDR3 is TGTGCCAGCAGCAGAAGGGGAGGGGGTACTGAAGCTTTCTTT. The chain is built from TRBV9 and TRBJ1-1, with D possibly matching TRBD1 (6 bases). The CDR3 spans 14 residues. Trimming pared 4 bases from V and 5 bases from J, leaving 15 bases between. CDR1 is SGDLS, CDR2 YYNGEE, per germline.

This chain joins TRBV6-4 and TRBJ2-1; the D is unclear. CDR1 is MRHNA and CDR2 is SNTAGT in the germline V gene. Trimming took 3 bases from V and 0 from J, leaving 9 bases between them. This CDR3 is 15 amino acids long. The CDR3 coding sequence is TGTGCCAGCAGTGAAGTGGGCTACTCCTACAATGAGCAGTTCTTC. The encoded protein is CASSEVGYSYNEQFF.

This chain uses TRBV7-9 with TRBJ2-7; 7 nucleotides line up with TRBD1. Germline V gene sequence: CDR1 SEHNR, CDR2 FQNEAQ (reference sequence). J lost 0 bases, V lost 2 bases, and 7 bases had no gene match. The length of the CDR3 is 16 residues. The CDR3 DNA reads TGTGCCAGCAGCTTACCCCGACAGGGCTTCTCCTACGAGCAGTACTTC. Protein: CASSLPRQGFSYEQYF. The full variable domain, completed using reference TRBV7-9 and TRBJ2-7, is DTGVSQNPRHKITKRGQNVTFRCDPISEHNRLYWYRQTLGQGPEFLTYFQNEAQLEKSRLLSDRFSAERPKGSFSTLEIQRTEQGDSAMYLCASSLPRQGFSYEQYFGPGTRLTVT.

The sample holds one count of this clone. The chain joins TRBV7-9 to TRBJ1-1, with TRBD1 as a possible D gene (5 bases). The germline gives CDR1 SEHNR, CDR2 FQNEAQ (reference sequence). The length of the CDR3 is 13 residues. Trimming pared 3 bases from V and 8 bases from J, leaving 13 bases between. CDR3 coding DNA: TGTGCCAGCAGCTTGGGGGGGGTCCAAGAAGCTTTCTTT. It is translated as CASSLGGVQEAFF.

CDR3 sequence reads: CASSHPGQNTDTQYF. CDR3 sequence (DNA): TGTGCCAGCAGCCATCCGGGACAGAACACAGATACGCAGTATTTT. The chain uses TRBV7-9 and TRBJ2-3; TRBD1 aligns across 7 bases. The CDR3 runs 15 residues. With 5 bases clipped from V and 2 bases from J, the junction kept 7 bases outside the gene matches. The V gene's germline CDR1 is SEHNR and CDR2 FQNEAQ (reference sequence).

The CDR3 reads CASSGPGQGAAFF. Here the CDR3 DNA reads TGTGCCAGCAGTGGACCGGGACAGGGGGCGGCTTTCTTT. The V and J genes are TRBV9 and TRBJ1-1, with 12 bases aligning to TRBD1. The V segment lost 5 bases and the J segment 11 bases; nucleotides outside the gene matches: 7. The CDR3 has 13 residues. In germline, CDR1 is SGDLS, CDR2 YYNGEE.

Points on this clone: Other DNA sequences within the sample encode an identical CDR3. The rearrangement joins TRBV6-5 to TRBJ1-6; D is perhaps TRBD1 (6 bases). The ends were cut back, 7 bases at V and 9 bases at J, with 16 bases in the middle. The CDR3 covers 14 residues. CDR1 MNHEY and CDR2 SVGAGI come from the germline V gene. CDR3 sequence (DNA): TGTGCCAGCACTTTATGGGGGCGAGGTTCACCCCTCCACTTT. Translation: CASTLWGRGSPLHF.

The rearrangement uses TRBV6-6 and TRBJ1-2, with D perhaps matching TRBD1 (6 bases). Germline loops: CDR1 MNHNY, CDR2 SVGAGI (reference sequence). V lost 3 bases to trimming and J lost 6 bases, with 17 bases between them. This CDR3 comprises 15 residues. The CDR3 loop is CASSYWTEPRDGYTF. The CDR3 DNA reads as TGTGCCAGCAGTTATTGGACAGAACCGAGGGATGGCTACACCTTC.

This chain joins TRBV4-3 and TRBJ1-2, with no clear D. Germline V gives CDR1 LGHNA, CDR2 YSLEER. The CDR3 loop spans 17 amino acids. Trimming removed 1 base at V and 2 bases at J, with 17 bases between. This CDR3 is CASSQGGSDFFNYGYTF. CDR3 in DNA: TGCGCCAGCAGCCAAGGAGGCAGCGATTTCTTCAACTATGGCTACACCTTC.